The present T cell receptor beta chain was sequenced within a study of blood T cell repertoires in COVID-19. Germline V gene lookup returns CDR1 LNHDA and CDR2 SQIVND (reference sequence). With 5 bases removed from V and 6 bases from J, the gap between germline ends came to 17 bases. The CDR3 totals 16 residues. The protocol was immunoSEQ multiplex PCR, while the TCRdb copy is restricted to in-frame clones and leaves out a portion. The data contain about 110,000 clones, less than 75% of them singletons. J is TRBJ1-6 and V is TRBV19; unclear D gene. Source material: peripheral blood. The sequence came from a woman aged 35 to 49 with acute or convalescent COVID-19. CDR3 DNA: TGTGCCAGTAGTCCAACCCGACGGAGAGTTAATTCACCCCTCCACTTT. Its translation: CASSPTRRRVNSPLHF.